This T cell receptor (beta chain) was captured by sequencing in a study of T cell responses to AZD1222 COVID-19 vaccine. Study information: Second-dose recipients at about 4 or about 12 weeks were treated as one pooled group. Overall study findings and caveats: Females outnumbered males among donors, who were mostly white British; clonal diversity was possibly underestimated.

On this clone: Its antigen remains unidentified.

This table comes from immunoSEQ multiplex PCR, and its TCRdb copy is limited to in-frame clones, with some not included. The table has some 61,000 clones, roughly nine tenths seen once; the top ten hold roughly 17%. This CDR3 has 13 amino acids. Trimming left V 3 bases short and J 8 bases short, with 11 bases between. The germline V gene encodes CDR1 SEHNR and CDR2 FQNEAQ (reference sequence). V usage is TRBV7-9 and J usage is TRBJ2-1; tentatively, D is TRBD1 (6 bases). Sequences were derived from peripheral blood, sampled on day 0 of AZD1222 vaccination. The sequence was obtained from an adult in good health. CDR3 amino acids: CASSFGGRDEQFF. CDR3 DNA sequence: TGTGCCAGCAGCTTTGGGGGCAGGGATGAGCAGTTCTTC. The variable domain in full, with the rest retrieved from reference TRBV7-9 and TRBJ2-1, is DTGVSQNPRHKITKRGQNVTFRCDPISEHNRLYWYRQTLGQGPEFLTYFQNEAQLEKSRLLSDRFSAERPKGSFSTLEIQRTEQGDSAMYLCASSFGGRDEQFFGPGTRLTVL.